This T cell receptor beta chain was recovered during a study of blood T cell repertoires in COVID-19. Study details: Both acute and convalescent COVID-19 samples were obtained from the United States, Italy and Spain.

This clone has a handful of counts. Self-reported history from a screening survey and questionnaire set each donor's cohort. The V gene lost 5 bases and the J gene lost 2 bases, with 15 bases spanning the gap. The germline V gene has CDR1 SGHVS and CDR2 FQNEAQ. The CDR3 is made up of 15 amino acids. Libraries were prepared by immunoSEQ multiplex PCR; TCRdb keeps only in-frame clonotypes and omits some of them. Of a few hundred thousand clones detected, 85% appear once; the ten largest clones hold under 20%. The source material was PBMCs or T cells enriched from blood (not recorded which). This chain links TRBV7-8 with TRBJ1-1; perhaps TRBD1 as D (6 bases). The clonotype originates from a man in his forties who had recovered from COVID-19. The CDR3 sequence is CASSIHRDPNTEAFF. CDR3 nucleotides: TGTGCCAGCAGCATACACAGGGACCCCAACACTGAAGCTTTCTTT.